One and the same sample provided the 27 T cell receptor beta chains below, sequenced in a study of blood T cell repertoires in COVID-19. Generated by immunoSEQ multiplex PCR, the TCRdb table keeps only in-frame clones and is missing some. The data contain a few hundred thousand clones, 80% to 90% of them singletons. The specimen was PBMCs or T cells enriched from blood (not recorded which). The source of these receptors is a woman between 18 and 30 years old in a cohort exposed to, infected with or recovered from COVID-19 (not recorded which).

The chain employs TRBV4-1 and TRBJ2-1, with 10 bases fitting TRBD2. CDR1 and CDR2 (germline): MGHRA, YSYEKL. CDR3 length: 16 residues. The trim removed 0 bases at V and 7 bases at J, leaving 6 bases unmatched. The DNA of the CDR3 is TGCGCCAGCAGCCAAGATAAGGCTAGCGGGAGTAATGAGCAGTTCTTC. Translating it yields CASSQDKASGSNEQFF.

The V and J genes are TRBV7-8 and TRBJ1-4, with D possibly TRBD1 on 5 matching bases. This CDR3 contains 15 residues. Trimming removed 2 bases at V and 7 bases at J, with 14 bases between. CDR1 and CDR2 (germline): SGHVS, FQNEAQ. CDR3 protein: CASSLSGQGGEKLFF. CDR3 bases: TGTGCCAGCAGCTTAAGTGGGCAGGGAGGTGAAAAACTGTTTTTT.

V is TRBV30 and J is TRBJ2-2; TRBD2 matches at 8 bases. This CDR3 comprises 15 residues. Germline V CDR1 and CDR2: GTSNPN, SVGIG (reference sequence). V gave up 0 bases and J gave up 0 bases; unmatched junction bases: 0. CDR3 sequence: CAWSVLAANTGELFF. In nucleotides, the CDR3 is TGTGCCTGGAGTGTACTAGCGGCGAACACCGGGGAGCTGTTTTTT.

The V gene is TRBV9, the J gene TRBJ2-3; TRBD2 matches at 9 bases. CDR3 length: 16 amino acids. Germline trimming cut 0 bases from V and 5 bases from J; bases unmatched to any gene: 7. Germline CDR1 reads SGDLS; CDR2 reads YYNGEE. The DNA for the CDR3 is TGTGCCAGCAGCGTAGACTGGCGGGGGGGAGTAGATACGCAGTATTTT. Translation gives CASSVDWRGGVDTQYF. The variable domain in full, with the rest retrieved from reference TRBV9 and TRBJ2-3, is DSGVTQTPKHLITATGQRVTLRCSPRSGDLSVYWYQQSLDQGLQFLIQYYNGEERAKGNILERFSAQQFPDLHSELNLSSLELGDSALYFCASSVDWRGGVDTQYFGPGTRLTVL.

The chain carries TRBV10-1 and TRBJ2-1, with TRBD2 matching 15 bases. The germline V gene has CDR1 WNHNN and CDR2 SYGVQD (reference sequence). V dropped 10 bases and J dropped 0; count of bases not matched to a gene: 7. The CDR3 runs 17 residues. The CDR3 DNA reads TGCGCCACCTCCGGGACTAGCGGGAGGCCCTCCTACAATGAGCAGTTCTTC. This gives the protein CATSGTSGRPSYNEQFF.

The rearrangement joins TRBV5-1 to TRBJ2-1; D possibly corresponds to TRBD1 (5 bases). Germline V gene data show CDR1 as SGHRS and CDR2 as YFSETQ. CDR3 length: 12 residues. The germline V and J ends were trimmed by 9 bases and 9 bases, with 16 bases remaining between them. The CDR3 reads CATTDTSTEQFF. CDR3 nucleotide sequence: TGCGCCACCACGGACACCTCAACTGAGCAGTTCTTC.

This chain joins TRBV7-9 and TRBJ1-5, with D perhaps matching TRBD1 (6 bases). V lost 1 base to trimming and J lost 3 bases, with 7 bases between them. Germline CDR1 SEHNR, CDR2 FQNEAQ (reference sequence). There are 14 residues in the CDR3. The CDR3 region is CASSLDRDNQPQHF. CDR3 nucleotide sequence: TGTGCCAGCAGCTTAGACAGGGACAATCAGCCCCAGCATTTT.

The CDR3 DNA follows: TGTGCCAGCAGCCCGAGCCGGGAAGACCCGACCGGCTACACCTTC. Translation gives CASSPSREDPTGYTF. This chain connects TRBV5-6 to TRBJ1-2; D not certain. The V end lost 4 bases, the J end lost 8 bases, and 21 bases lay between the germline ends. This CDR3 contains 15 residues. Germline CDR1 reads SGHDT; CDR2 reads YYEEEE.

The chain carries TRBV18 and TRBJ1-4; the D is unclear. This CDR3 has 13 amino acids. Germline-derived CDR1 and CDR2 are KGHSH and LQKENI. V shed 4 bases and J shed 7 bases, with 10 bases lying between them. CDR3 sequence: CASSRFPGEKLFF. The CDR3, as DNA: TGTGCCAGCTCACGGTTCCCCGGTGAAAAACTGTTTTTT.

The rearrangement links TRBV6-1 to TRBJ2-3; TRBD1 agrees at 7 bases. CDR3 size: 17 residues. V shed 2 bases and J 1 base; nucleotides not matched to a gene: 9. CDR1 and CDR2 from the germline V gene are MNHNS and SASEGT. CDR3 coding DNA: TGTGCCAGCAGTGAATCAGGGGGACAGATTCGCACAGATACGCAGTATTTT. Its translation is CASSESGGQIRTDTQYF.

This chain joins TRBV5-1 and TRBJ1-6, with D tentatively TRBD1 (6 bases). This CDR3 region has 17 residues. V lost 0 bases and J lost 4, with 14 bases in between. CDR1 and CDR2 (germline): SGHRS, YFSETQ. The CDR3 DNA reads TGCGCCAGCAGCTTGGATGCAGGGGATCTTTATAATTCACCCCTCCACTTT. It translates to CASSLDAGDLYNSPLHF.

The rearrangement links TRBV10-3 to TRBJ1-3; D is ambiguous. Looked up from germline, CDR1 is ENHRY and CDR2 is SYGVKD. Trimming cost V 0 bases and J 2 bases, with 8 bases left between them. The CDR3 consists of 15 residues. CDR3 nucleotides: TGTGCCATCAGTGAGTCCTTGGGCACTGGAAACACCATATATTTT. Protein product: CAISESLGTGNTIYF.

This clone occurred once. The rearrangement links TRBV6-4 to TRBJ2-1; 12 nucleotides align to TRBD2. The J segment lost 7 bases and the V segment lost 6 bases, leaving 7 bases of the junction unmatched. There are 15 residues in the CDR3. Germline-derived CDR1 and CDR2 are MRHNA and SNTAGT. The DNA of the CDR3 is TGTGCCAGCAGAGAGACTAGCGGGAGTGGGAATGAGCAGTTCTTC. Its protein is CASRETSGSGNEQFF.

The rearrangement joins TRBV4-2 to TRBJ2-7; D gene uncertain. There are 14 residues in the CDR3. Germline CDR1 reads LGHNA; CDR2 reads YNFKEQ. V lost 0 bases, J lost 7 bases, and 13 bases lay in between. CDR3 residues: CASSQDRSLREQYF. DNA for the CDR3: TGTGCCAGCAGCCAAGACCGTTCCCTTCGGGAGCAGTACTTC.

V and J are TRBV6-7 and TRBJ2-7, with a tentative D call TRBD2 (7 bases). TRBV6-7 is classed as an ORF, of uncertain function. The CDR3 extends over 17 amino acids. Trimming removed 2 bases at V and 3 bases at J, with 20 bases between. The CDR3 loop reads CASSYTTGGRQIYEQYF. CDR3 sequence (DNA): TGTGCCAGCAGTTACACAACCGGGGGGCGTCAGATCTACGAGCAGTACTTC.

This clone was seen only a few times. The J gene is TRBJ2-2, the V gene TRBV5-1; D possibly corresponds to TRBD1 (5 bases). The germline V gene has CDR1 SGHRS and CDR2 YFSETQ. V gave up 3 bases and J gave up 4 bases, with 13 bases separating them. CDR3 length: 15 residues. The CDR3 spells CASSSVTGFTGELFF. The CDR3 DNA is TGCGCCAGCAGCTCGGTTACAGGATTCACCGGGGAGCTGTTTTTT.

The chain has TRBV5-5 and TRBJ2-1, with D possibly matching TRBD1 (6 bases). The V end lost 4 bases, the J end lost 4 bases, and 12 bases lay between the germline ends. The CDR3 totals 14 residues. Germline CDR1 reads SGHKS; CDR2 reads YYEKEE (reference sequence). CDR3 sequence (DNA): TGTGCCAGCAGCCCCGACAGGAGTTACAATGAGCAGTTCTTC. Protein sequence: CASSPDRSYNEQFF.

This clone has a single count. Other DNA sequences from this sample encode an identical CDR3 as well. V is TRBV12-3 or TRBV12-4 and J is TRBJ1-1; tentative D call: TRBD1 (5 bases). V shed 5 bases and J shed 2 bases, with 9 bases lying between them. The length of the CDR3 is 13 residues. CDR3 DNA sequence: TGTGCCAGCAGTCCCACAGGAAACACTGAAGCTTTCTTT. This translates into CASSPTGNTEAFF.

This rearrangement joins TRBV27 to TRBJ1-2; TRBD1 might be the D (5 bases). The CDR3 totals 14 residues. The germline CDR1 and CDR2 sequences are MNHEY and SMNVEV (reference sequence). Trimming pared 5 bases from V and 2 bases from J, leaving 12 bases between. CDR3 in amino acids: CASSGLGLNYGYTF. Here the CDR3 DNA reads TGTGCCAGCAGTGGGCTGGGACTGAACTATGGCTACACCTTC.

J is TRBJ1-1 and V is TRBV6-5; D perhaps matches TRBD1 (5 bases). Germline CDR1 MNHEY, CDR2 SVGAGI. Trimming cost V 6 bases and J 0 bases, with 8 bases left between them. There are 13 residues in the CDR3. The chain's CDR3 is CASSLTVNTEAFF. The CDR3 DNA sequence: TGTGCCAGCAGCTTGACAGTGAACACTGAAGCTTTCTTT.

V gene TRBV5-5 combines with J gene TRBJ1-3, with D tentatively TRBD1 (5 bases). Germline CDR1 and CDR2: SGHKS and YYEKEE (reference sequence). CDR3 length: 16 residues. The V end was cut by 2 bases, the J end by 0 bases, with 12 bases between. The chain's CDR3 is CASSLRQTSSGNTIYF. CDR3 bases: TGTGCCAGCAGCTTAAGACAGACTAGCTCTGGAAACACCATATATTTT. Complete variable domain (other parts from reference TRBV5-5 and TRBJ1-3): DAGVTQSPTHLIKTRGQQVTLRCSPISGHKSVSWYQQVLGQGPQFIFQYYEKEERGRGNFPDRFSARQFPNYSSELNVNALLLGDSALYLCASSLRQTSSGNTIYFGEGSWLTVV.

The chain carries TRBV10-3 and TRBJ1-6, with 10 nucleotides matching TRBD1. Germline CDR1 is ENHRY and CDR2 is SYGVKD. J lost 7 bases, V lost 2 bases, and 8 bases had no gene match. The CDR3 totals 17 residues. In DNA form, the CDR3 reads TGTGCCATCAGTGAGGGGACAGGGGCCTCATTCAATTCACCCCTCCACTTT. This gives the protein CAISEGTGASFNSPLHF.

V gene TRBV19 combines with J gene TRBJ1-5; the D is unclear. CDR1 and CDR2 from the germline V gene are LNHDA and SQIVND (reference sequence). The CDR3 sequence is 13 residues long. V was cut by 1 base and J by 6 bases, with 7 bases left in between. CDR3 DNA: TGTGCCAGTAGTATAGGGCCGGGTCAGCCCCAGCATTTT. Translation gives CASSIGPGQPQHF.

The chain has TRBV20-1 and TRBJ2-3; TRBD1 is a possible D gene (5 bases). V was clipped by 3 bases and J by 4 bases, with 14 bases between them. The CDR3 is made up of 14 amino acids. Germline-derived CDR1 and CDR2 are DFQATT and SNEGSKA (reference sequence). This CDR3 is CSASGHRLSDTQYF. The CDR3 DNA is TGCAGTGCTAGTGGACACCGCTTGTCAGATACGCAGTATTTT.

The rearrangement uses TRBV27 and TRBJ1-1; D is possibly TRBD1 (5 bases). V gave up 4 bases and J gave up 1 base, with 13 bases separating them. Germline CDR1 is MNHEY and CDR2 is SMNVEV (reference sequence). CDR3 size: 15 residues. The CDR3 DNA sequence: TGTGCCAGCAGTTCCTCGACAAGGGGGAACACTGAAGCTTTCTTT. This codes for CASSSSTRGNTEAFF.

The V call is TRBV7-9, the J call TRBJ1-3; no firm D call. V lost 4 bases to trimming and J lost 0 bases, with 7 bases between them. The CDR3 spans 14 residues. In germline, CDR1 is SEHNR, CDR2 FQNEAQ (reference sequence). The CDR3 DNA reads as TGTGCCAGCAGCTCTCAGAACTCTGGAAACACCATATATTTT. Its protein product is CASSSQNSGNTIYF.

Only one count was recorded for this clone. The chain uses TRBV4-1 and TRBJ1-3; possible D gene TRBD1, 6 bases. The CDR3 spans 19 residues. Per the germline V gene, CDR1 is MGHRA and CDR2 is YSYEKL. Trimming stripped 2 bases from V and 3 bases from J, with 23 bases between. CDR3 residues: CASSQSGRDTYSVGNTIYF. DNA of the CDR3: TGCGCCAGCAGCCAAAGTGGTAGGGACACCTACTCCGTTGGAAACACCATATATTTT.